This record looks at one T cell receptor beta chain sequence and its context. This clone occurred a few times. Its antigen remains undetermined. Qualities for individual bases were not recorded, and no much larger clone is one base off. The cohort comprised more than 550 healthy bone marrow donors. Cohort members were all nominally healthy when sampled, although unrecorded immune exposures were likely present. CMV serostatus was recorded as positive for 289 and negative for about 50% of the 666 cohort members, whereas no CMV serostatus was recorded for the donor in question. A peripheral blood sample was provided by each donor, and peripheral blood mononuclear cells were used for TCR beta sequencing. The Qiagen DNeasy Blood Extraction Kit was used to extract genomic DNA from the blood cell samples. This entry comes from a study of cytomegalovirus exposure and HLA in healthy donors (dated by TCRdb to 2016 to 2017). Background for the entire study: In an earlier analysis of several hundred of the donors, roughly 300 Gb of sequence data and roughly 100 million unique TCR beta sequences from some 170 million T cells were reported. Typing coverage varied by locus: roughly 629-630 donors for A, B, C, DRB1 and DQB1; approximately 560 for DQA1; around 570 for DPA1; approximately 470 for DPB1. Along with the approximately 700-subject first cohort, a separate validation cohort of about 110 different subjects was used. A later analysis re-examined previously published TCR beta repertoires from more than 650 donors and added high-resolution HLA genotyping to investigate patterns of TCR occurrence. In a later genetic analysis, genome-wide SNP genotypes for about 60% of the 666 donors were used, and that subset was treated as a discovery cohort. The genetic ancestry cluster associated with self-reported Caucasian donors included roughly 84% of the roughly 410 genotyped donors. Class I and class II HLA loci were covered by the typing at four-digit resolution. The study used immunosequencing to profile the T cell repertoires of approximately 630 subjects and linked those repertoires to cytomegalovirus serostatus. An early release that covered 500 to 800 HLA-typed donors contained approximately 300 gigabases of sequencing data and roughly 84 million unique TCR sequences. The study aimed to test whether cataloging public T cell receptors could reveal signatures of past pathogen exposure. Among 350 to 400 genotyped donors of the cohort, an average of roughly 240,000 unique TCR beta nucleotide sequences were sequenced per donor, about a sixth of them non-productive. To decide whether each TCR beta V gene segment behaved as functional or pseudogenic, an earlier analysis of nearly 600 of the donors relied on high-throughput TCR beta sequencing. All discovery cohort repertoires had been generated on a single sequencing platform. Five DR-DQ haplotypes were handled as single units for association and clustering because linkage in the cohort was strong. The study combined high-throughput TCR immunosequencing, statistical association of individual TCRs with disease status, and machine learning to predict cytomegalovirus infection status. The later analysis used no new phenotypic data to find candidate immune exposures, relying instead on TCR beta sequences and their occurrence across donors. Donor age, sex, ethnicity and CMV serostatus were collected together with the repertoire data.

The library was generated by the immunoSEQ multiplex PCR assay. For the multiplex PCR, a mixture combining 60 forward primers for TCR Vbeta segments and 13 reverse primers for TCR Jbeta segments was used. The CDR3 region of rearranged TCR beta genes was amplified from genomic DNA by a multiplex PCR assay. The Illumina HiSeq System was used to sequence the amplified TCR beta libraries as 87-base-pair reads. On the authors' methods: In a later analysis, about 80 million unique TCR beta chains were counted across the 666 repertoires, and approximately 11 million of these chains were shared by at least two donors. Raw reads were error-corrected and collapsed into unique sequences by a nearest-neighbor algorithm in which closely related sequences were merged to remove PCR and sequencing errors. CDR3 sequences were aligned to IMGT reference sequences to assign V, D and J gene segments. For a sequence to be retained, at least a six-nucleotide match to both a V gene segment and a J gene segment was required. Rearrangements were called productive when the CDR3 lacked stop codons and stayed in frame with V and J; all others were non-productive. CDR3 was defined by IMGT convention, running from the second conserved V-encoded cysteine to the conserved J-encoded phenylalanine. The earlier analysis of roughly 590 of the donors excluded sequences that lacked an unambiguous match to a single V gene segment. An earlier analysis of several hundred of the donors called V segments functional above 56.7% productive rearrangements and segregating when the between-donor standard deviation exceeded 5%. A statistical classification framework was built to diagnose cytomegalovirus status from the catalog of TCR beta chain sequences. A later analysis assigned V and J genes by comparing TCR nucleotide sequences with IMGT/GENE-DB human TR gene sequences. The TCRdist pipeline was used in a later analysis to assign CDR3 sequences and most-parsimonious VDJ recombination scenarios. A later analysis defined each TCR beta chain by its CDR3 amino acid sequence plus V-gene family, and excluded reads lacking a unique V-gene family. As a way to deal with suspected cross-contamination and a sequencing artifact, a later analysis dropped 450 to 600 nucleotide sequences that were highly shared and had low generation probability. In a later analysis, a clonal expansion index for each public chain was calculated from normalized within-repertoire ranks of inferred template counts. A later analysis computed generation probabilities with a VDJ recombination model fitted to out-of-frame rearrangements, and checked the results against IGoR. A later analysis scored TCR-TCR, TCR-HLA and TCR-CMV co-occurrence with hypergeometric tests, applying a repertoire-size bias correction to TCR pairs. False discovery rates were estimated in a later analysis by permuting HLA or CMV assignments 20 times. A later analysis grouped co-occurring TCRs with DBSCAN, adding TCRdist sequence similarity when clustering within HLA-allele-positive subsets. Co-occurrence clustering excluded repertoires with fewer than 30,000 or more than 120,000 public chains, plus five with anomalous nucleotide sharing. The clones in this table, taken by TCRdb from immuneACCESS, are in-frame only. Not every clone is retained; where verified, under half of the shortfall comes from an unresolved V gene, and the cause of the rest is unknown. Clone size and the V and J calls come from that table; the DNA yielded D and trimming. The sample table records about 150,000 clones; 65% to 80% of these occur just once. The ten largest clones capture more than 1.5% of the sample.

The CDR1 and CDR2 encoded by the germline V gene are MNHEY and SVGAGI. Unmatched junction bases come to 7, with V trimmed by 0 bases and J by 5 bases. The CDR3, from cysteine to phenylalanine, totals 16 residues. Only the CDR3 part of the read is kept: 48 bases, read in frame from the first base. General study outcomes and caveats: In a later analysis, most CMV-associated TCR beta chains were found to appear HLA-restricted, with HLA associations seemingly driven largely by CMV exposure. An association between a missense DCLRE1C variant and V-gene and J-gene trimming of TCR beta chains was found in a later genetic analysis and replicated in an independent cohort. A further reported finding was that TCR beta sequences accurately predicted the HLA-A and HLA-B alleles for most subjects in the first cohort. Three of the identified cytomegalovirus-associated TCR beta chains were confirmed in vitro to be specific for cytomegalovirus antigens. Assigning TCR associations to individual alleles was difficult when HLA alleles, especially DR and DQ, strongly co-occurred. In a later analysis, several top co-occurrence clusters were reported to appear linked to parvovirus B19, influenza, CMV and Epstein-Barr virus. The classifier was reported to diagnose cytomegalovirus status with high specificity and sensitivity in both the original and validation cohorts. The sequencing pipeline was judged likely to have produced a cluster of highly shared sequence variants as a technical artifact. For the cohort, immune exposure information was limited to CMV serostatus. HLA typing was unavailable for some donors at each locus, so association tests used only the typed subset. Because counts were too low, about 18 rarely observed V segments, including chromosome 9 orphons, were excluded from the earlier analysis of 500 to 700 of the donors. Because the 87-base-pair reads could not distinguish some IMGT-functional V segments, including TRBV6-2 and TRBV6-3, those segments were excluded. Linkage disequilibrium might explain the correlated functional status among segregating V segments, but an unknown experimental factor could not be ruled out. In a later analysis, the rate of TCR association differed among HLA loci, with DRB1 alleles having the most associated TCRs and HLA-C alleles having the fewest. Most TCR sequences were observed very rarely across donors, whereas some public TCRs were present in many individuals. Compared with equally common non-associated chains, HLA-associated TCR beta chains in a later analysis were more clonally expanded and had lower generation probabilities. Compared with the roughly 670-donor mean, donors in an Asian-associated ancestry cluster had fewer N-insertions in productive TCRs, according to a later genetic analysis. An earlier analysis of approximately 540 of the donors showed that most TCR beta V segments appeared in productive rearrangements either about 87% or about 30% of the time, which broadly matched IMGT annotations. Sequencing depth was assumed to be roughly uniform across donors in the presence/absence analyses, though that assumption may not hold. In the study, 164 TCR beta chains were listed as associated with cytomegalovirus. This cohort had only TCR beta chains sequenced, and the lack of alpha or paired-chain data limited which features could be detected. A later analysis associated 16,951 TCR beta sequences with specific HLA alleles at a false discovery rate of 0.05. The authors suggested that the approach could potentially be extended to other disease states and immunological phenotypes.

This chain is built from TRBV6-5 and TRBJ2-1; TRBD2 fits 7 bases in the junction. The receptor was derived from a human donor in good health. Sequenced: PBMCs. The bases are TGTGCCAGCAGTTACTCGTGGGAGGGCCTTGACAATGAGCAGTTCTTC. This translates into CASSYSWEGLDNEQFF.